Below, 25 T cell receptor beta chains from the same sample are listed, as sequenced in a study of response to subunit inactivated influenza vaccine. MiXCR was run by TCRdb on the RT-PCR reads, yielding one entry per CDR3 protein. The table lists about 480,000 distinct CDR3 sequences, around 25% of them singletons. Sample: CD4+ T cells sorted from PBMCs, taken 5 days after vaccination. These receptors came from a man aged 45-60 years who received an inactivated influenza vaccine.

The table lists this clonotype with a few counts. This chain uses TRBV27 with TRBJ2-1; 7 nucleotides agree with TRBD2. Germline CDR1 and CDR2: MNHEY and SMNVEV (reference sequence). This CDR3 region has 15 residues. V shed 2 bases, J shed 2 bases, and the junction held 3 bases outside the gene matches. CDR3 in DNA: TGTGCCAGCAGTTTAAGGCTAGCGGCCTACAATGAGCAGTTCTTC. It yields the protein CASSLRLAAYNEQFF.

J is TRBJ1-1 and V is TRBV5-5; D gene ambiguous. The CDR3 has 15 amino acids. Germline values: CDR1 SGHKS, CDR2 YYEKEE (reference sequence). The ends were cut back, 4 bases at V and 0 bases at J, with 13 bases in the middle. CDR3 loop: CASSPWGNVNTEAFF. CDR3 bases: TGTGCCAGCAGCCCCTGGGGTAACGTGAACACTGAAGCTTTCTTT.

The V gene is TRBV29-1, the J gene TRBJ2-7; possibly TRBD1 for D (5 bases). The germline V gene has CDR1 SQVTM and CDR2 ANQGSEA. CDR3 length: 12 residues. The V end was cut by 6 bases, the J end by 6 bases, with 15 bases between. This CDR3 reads CSVTLGLGEQYF. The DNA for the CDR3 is TGCAGCGTAACTCTGGGGCTCGGCGAGCAGTACTTC.

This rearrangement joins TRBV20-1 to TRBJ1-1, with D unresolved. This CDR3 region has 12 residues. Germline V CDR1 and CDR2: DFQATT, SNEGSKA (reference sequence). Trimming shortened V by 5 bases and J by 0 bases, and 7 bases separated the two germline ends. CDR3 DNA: TGCAGTGCTCCATTCTTGAACACTGAAGCTTTCTTT. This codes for CSAPFLNTEAFF.

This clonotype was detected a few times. CDR3: CASSLGAGGVTDTQYF. CDR3 bases: TGCGCCAGCAGCTTGGGGGCAGGGGGCGTCACAGATACGCAGTATTTT. The chain couples TRBV5-1 to TRBJ2-3, with TRBD1 identical over 8 bases. Germline V gives CDR1 SGHRS, CDR2 YFSETQ. Trimming took 0 bases from V and 2 from J; bases not matched to a gene: 5. The CDR3 length is 16 residues.

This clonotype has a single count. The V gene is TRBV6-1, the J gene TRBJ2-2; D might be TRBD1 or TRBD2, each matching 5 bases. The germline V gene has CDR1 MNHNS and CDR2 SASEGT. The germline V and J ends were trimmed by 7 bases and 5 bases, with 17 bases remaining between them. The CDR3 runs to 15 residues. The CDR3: CASNRPGLLTGELFF. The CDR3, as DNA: TGTGCCAGCAACCGGCCGGGGCTTCTTACCGGGGAGCTGTTTTTT.

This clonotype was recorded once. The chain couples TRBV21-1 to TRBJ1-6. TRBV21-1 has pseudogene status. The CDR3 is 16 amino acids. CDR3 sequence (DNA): TGTGCCAGCAGCAAAAGTAGGAGCTCCTATAATTCACCCCTCCACTTT. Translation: CASSKSRSSYNSPLHF.

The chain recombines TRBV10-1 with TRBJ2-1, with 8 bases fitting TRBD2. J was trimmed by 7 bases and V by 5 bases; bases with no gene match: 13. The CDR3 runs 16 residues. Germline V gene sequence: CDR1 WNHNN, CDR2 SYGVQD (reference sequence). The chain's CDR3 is CASSSKRGSIRNEQFF. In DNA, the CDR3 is TGCGCCAGCAGTTCTAAGCGGGGGTCCATTAGGAATGAGCAGTTCTTC.

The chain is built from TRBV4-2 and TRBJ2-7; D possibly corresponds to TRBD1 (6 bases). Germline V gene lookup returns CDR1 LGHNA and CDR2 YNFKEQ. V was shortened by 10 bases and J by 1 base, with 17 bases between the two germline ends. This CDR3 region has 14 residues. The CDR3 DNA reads TGTGCCACCCCTGGGGCAGGGGAGTCCTACGAGCAGTACTTC. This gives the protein CATPGAGESYEQYF.

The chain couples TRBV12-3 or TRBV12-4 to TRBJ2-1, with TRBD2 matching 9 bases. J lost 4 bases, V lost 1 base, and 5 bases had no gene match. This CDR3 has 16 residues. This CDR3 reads CASSLGRLAGYNEQFF. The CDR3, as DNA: TGTGCCAGCAGTTTAGGCCGGCTAGCGGGGTACAATGAGCAGTTCTTC.

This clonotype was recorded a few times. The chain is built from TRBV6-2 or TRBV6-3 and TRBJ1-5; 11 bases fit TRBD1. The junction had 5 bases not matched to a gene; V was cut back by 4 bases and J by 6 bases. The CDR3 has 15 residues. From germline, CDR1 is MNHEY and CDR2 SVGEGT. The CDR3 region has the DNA TGTGCCAGCAGTTCAGGACAGGGGGCATTTCAGCCCCAGCATTTT. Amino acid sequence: CASSSGQGAFQPQHF.

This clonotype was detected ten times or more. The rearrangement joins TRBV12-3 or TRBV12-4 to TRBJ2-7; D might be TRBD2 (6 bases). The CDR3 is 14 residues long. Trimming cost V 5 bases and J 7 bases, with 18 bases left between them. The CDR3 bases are TGTGCCAGCAGTCGTAGTGGGACCGGGGGAGAGCAGTACTTC. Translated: CASSRSGTGGEQYF.

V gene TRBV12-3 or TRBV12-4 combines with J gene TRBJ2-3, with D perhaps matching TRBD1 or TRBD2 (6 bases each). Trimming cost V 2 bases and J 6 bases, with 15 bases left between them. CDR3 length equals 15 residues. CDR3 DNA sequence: TGTGCCAGCAGTTTATGGACGGGGGCCCGCGATACGCAGTATTTT. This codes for CASSLWTGARDTQYF.

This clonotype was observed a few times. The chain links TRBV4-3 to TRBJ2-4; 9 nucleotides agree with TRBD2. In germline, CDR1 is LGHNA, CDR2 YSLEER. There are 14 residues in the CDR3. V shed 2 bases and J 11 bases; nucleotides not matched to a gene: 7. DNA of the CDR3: TGCGCCAGCAGCCAATCCTTGACTAGCGGATTTCAGTACTTC. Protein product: CASSQSLTSGFQYF.

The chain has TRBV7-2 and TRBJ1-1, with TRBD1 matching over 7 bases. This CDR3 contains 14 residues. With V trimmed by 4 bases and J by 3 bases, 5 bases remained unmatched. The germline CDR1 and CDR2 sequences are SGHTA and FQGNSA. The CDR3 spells CASSYRQGDTEAFF. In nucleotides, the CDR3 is TGTGCCAGCAGCTACCGACAGGGTGACACTGAAGCTTTCTTT.

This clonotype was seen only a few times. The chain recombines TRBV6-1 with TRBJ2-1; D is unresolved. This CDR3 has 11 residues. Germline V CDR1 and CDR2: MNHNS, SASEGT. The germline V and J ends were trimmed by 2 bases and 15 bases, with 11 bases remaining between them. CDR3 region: CASSEYSLRFF. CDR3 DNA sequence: TGTGCCAGCAGTGAATATTCGTTGAGGTTCTTC.

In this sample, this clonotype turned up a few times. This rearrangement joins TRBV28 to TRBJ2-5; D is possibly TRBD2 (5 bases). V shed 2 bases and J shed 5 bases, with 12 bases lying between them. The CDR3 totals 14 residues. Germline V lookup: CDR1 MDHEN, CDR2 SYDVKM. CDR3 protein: CASSLNRGVETQYF. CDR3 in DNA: TGTGCCAGCAGTTTAAACCGGGGAGTGGAGACCCAGTACTTC.

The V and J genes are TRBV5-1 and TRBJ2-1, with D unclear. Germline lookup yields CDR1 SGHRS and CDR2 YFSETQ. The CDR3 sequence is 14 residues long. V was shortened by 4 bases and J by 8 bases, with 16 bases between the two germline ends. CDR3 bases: TGCGCCAGCAGCCACCCTGCAGTTTCCCATGAGCAGTTCTTC. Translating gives CASSHPAVSHEQFF.

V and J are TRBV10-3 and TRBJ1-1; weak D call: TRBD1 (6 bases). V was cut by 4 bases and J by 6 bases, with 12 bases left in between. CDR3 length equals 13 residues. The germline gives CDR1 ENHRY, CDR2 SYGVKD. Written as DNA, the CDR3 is TGTGCCATCAGTGGTACCGGGGGCCCTGAAGCTTTCTTT. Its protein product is CAISGTGGPEAFF.

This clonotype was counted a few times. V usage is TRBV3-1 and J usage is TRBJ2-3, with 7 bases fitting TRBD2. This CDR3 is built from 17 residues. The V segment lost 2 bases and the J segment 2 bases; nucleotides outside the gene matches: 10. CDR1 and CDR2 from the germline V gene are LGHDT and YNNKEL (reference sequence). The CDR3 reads CASSQHTGGTSTDTQYF. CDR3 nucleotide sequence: TGTGCCAGCAGCCAACATACCGGGGGGACCTCCACAGATACGCAGTATTTT.

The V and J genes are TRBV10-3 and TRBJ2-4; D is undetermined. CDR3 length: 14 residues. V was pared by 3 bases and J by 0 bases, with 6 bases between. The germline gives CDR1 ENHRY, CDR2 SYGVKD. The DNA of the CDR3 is TGTGCCATCAGTGATAGTATAGCCAAAAACATTCAGTACTTC. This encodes CAISDSIAKNIQYF.

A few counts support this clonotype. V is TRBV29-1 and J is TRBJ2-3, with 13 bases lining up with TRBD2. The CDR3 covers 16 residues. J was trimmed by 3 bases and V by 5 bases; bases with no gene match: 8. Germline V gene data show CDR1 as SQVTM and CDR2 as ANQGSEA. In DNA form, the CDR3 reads TGCAGCGTTCACCGGACTAGCGGGGGTAAAACAGATACGCAGTATTTT. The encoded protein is CSVHRTSGGKTDTQYF.

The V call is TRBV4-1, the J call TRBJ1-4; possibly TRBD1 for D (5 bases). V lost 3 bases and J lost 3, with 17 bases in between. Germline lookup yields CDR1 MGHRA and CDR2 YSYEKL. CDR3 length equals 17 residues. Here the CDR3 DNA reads TGCGCCAGCAGCCAGGGGACGGCCAATCAAGCTAATGAAAAACTGTTTTTT. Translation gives CASSQGTANQANEKLFF.

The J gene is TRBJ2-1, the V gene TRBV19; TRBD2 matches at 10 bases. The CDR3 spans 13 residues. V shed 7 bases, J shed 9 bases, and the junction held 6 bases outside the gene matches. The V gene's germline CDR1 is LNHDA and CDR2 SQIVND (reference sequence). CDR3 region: CASKAGGPGEQFF. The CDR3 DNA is TGTGCCAGTAAAGCGGGAGGGCCCGGTGAGCAGTTCTTC.

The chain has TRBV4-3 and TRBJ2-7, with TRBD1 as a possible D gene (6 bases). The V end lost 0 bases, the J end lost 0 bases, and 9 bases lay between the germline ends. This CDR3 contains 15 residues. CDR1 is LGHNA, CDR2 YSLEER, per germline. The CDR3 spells CASSQDDRSSYEQYF. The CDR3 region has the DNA TGCGCCAGCAGCCAAGATGACAGGTCCTCCTACGAGCAGTACTTC.